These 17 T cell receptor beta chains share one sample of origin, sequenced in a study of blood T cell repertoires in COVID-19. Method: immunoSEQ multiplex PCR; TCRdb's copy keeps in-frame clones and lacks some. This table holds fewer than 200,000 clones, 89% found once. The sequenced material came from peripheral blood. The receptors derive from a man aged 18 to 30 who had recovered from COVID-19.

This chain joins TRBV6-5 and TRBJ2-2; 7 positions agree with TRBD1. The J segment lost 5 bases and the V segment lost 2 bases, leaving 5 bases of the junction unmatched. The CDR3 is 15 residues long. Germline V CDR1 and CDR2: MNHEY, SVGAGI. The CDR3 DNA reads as TGTGCCAGCAGTTACGACAGGGACCGGACCGGGGAGCTGTTTTTT. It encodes CASSYDRDRTGELFF.

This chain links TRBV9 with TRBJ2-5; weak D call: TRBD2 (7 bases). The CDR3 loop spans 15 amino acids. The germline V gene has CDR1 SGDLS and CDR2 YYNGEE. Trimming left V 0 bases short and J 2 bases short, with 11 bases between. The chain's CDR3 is CASSVDAGAQETQYF. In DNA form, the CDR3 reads TGTGCCAGCAGCGTAGATGCGGGGGCACAAGAGACCCAGTACTTC.

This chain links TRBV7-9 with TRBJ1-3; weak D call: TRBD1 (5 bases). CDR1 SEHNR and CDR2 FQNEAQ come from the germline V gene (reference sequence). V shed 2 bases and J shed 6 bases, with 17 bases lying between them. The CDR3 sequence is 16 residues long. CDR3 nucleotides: TGTGCCAGCAGCTTAACCCTCCGGGGAGGGACAAACACCATATATTTT. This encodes CASSLTLRGGTNTIYF.

CDR3 DNA: TGTGCCAGCAGTTCTAGCGGGTACACACTCTCCTACGAGCAGTACTTC. This gives the protein CASSSSGYTLSYEQYF. The chain employs TRBV6-5 and TRBJ2-7; TRBD2 agrees at 8 bases. Germline CDR1 reads MNHEY; CDR2 reads SVGAGI. This CDR3 is built from 16 residues. V lost 4 bases to trimming and J lost 0 bases; unmatched junction nucleotides: 8.

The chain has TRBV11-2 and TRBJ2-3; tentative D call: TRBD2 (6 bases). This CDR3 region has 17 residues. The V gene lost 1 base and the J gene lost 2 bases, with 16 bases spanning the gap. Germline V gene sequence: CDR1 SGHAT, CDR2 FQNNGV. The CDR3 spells CASSLVGGRVFTDTQYF. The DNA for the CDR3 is TGTGCCAGCAGCTTAGTCGGAGGGCGAGTCTTCACAGATACGCAGTATTTT. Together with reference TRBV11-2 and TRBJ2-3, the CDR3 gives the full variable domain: EAGVAQSPRYKIIEKRQSVAFWCNPISGHATLYWYQQILGQGPKLLIQFQNNGVVDDSQLPKDRFSAERLKGVDSTLKIQPAKLEDSAVYLCASSLVGGRVFTDTQYFGPGTRLTVL.

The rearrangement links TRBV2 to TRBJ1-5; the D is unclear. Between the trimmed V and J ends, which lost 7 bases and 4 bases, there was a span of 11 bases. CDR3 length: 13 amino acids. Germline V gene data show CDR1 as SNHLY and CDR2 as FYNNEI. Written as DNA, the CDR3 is TGTGCCAGCATCCGAAGCCCGAATCAGCCCCAGCATTTT. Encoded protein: CASIRSPNQPQHF.

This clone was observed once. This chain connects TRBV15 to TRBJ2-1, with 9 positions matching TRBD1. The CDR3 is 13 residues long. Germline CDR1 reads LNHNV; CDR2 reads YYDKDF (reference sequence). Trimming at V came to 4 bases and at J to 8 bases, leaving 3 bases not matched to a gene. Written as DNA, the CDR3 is TGTGCCACCAGCAAAACAGGGGGCTATGAGCAGTTCTTC. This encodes CATSKTGGYEQFF.

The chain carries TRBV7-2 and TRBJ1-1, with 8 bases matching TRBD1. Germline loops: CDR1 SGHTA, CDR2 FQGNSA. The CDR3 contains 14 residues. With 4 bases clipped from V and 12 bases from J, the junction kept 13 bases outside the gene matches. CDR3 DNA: TGTGCCAGCAGCTCCATCTCAGGGGGCGGAGAAACTTTCTTT. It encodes CASSSISGGGETFF. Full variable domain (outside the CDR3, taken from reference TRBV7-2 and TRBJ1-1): GAGVSQSPSNKVTEKGKDVELRCDPISGHTALYWYRQSLGQGLEFLIYFQGNSAPDKSGLPSDRFSAERTGGSVSTLTIQRTQQEDSAVYLCASSSISGGGETFFGQGTRLTVV.

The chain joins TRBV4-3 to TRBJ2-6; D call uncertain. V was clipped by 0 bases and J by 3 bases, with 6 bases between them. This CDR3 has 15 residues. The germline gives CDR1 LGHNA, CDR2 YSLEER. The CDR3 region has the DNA TGCGCCAGCAGCCAAGATCGTTTTGGGGCCAACGTCCTGACTTTC. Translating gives CASSQDRFGANVLTF.

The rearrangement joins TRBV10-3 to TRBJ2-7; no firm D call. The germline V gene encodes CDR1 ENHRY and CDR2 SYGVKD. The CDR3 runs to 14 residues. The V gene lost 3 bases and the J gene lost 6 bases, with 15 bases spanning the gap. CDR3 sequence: CAISDLFGPVEQYF. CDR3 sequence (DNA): TGTGCCATCAGTGACCTATTTGGGCCGGTCGAGCAGTACTTC.

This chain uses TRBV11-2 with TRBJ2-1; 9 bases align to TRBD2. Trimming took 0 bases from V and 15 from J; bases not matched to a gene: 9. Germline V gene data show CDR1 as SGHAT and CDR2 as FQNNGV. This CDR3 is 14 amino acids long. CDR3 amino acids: CASSLDPFGGRGFF. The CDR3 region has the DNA TGTGCCAGCAGCTTAGACCCTTTTGGCGGGAGGGGGTTCTTC.

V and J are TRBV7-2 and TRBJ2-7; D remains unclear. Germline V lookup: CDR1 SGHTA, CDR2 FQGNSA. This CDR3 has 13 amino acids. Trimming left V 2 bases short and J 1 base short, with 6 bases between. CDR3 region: CASSLSPSYEQYF. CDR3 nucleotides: TGTGCCAGCAGCTTAAGCCCATCCTACGAGCAGTACTTC.

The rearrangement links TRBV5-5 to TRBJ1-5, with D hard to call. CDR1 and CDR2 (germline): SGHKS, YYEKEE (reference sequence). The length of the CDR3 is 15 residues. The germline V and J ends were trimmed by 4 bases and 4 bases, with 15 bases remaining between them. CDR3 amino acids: CASSPRTGLNQPQHF. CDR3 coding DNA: TGTGCCAGCAGCCCGCGGACTGGCCTAAATCAGCCCCAGCATTTT.

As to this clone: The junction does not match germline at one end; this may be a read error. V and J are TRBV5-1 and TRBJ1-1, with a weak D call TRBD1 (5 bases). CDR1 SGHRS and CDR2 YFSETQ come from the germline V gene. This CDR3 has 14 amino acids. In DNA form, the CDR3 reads TGCGCCAGCAGCTCCGACCCCTTGGCGCCACGGGGGATCTTT. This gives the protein CASSSDPLAPRGIF.

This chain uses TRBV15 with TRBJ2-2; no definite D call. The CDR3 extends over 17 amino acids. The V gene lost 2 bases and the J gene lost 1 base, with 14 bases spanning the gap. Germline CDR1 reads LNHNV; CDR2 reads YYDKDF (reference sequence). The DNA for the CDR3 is TGTGCCACCAGCAGACCACCTAGTTTGGGGAACACCGGGGAGCTGTTTTTT. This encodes CATSRPPSLGNTGELFF.

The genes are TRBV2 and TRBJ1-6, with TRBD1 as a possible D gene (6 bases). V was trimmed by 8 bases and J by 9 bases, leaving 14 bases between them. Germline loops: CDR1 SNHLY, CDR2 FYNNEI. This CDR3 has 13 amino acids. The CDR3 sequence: CASPSGEGSPLHF. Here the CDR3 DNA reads TGTGCCAGCCCTTCAGGGGAGGGTTCACCCCTCCACTTT. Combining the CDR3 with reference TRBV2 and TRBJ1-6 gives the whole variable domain EPEVTQTPSHQVTQMGQEVILRCVPISNHLYFYWYRQILGQKVEFLVSFYNNEISEKSEIFDDQFSVERPDGSNFTLKIRSTKLEDSAMYFCASPSGEGSPLHFGNGTRLTVT.

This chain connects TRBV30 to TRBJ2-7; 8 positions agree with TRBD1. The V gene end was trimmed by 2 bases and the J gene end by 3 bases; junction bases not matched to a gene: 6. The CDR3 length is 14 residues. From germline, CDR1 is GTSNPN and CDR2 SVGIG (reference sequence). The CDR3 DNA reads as TGTGCCTGGAGTCGGGGCAGGGGGCTCTACGAGCAGTACTTC. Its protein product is CAWSRGRGLYEQYF.